This is a list of T cell receptor beta chains from one sample in a study of T cell responses to AZD1222 COVID-19 vaccine. Sequenced by immunoSEQ multiplex PCR; TCRdb stores in-frame clones only, minus some. The sample shows about 86,000 clones, 85% to 90% of them seen only once. Here the sequenced sample was peripheral blood, taken on day 0 of MenACWY control vaccination. The receptors come from an adult in good health. The CDR3 runs from the conserved cysteine through the conserved F or W. A D gene is named only where the DNA matches it firmly. Part of the rows lack a size; the others show once, few, many or a class for expanded clones.

v_call	j_call	d_call	clone_size	cdr3_nt	cdr3_aa
TRBV2	TRBJ1-1	.	.	TGTGCCAGCAGTGAACGGCAGGGCCCTGAAGCTTTCTTT	CASSERQGPEAFF
TRBV6-4	TRBJ1-6	.	.	TGTGCCAGCAGTGACGTAGTGAATTCACCCCTCCACTTT	CASSDVVNSPLHF
TRBV6-5	TRBJ1-1	.	.	TGTGCCAGCAGTCCCCTCTACGGAGGGACTGAAGCTTTCTTT	CASSPLYGGTEAFF
TRBV7-2	TRBJ2-3	.	.	TGTGCCAGCAGCTTAAATTTTGGGGCGAGCACAGATACGCAGTATTTT	CASSLNFGASTDTQYF
TRBV6-1	TRBJ1-6	.	few	TGTGCCAGCAGTGAAGGGCCTGGGGGGAATAATTCACCCCTCCACTTT	CASSEGPGGNNSPLHF
TRBV7-2	TRBJ2-5	TRBD1	.	TGTGCCAGCAGCCAGGGACAGATCCAAGAGACCCAGTACTTC	CASSQGQIQETQYF
TRBV27	TRBJ1-5	.	.	TGTGCCAGCAGTTTGGGGTACAATCAGCCCCAGCATTTT	CASSLGYNQPQHF
TRBV6-5	TRBJ1-6	.	.	TGTGCCAGCAGTTACTCTGGAGGGGACTCTTCACCCCTCCACTTT	CASSYSGGDSSPLHF
TRBV7-2	TRBJ1-5	.	.	TGTGCCAGCAGCAGACTCGGGCTTAGTCAGCCCCAGCATTTT	CASSRLGLSQPQHF
TRBV6-5	TRBJ2-7	.	.	TGTGCCAGCAGTTACATCCGGGATGGCGAGCAGTACTTC	CASSYIRDGEQYF
TRBV9	TRBJ1-3	.	.	TGTGCCAGCAGCGTAGACCCTGGAAACACCATATATTTT	CASSVDPGNTIYF
TRBV30	TRBJ1-1	TRBD1	.	TGTGCCTGGAGTTTAGGGACAGTGAACACTGAAGCTTTCTTT	CAWSLGTVNTEAFF
TRBV6-2/TRBV6-3	TRBJ1-2	.	.	TGTGCCAGCAGTTACTCCTCCAAAGACTACACCTTC	CASSYSSKDYTF
TRBV19	TRBJ1-5	.	.	TGTGCCAGTAGTATAGATCGCAGTTACAATCAGCCCCAGCATTTT	CASSIDRSYNQPQHF
TRBV7-9	TRBJ2-5	TRBD1	.	TGTGCCAGCAGCTCCGTACGGGGACAGCAAGAGACCCAGTACTTC	CASSSVRGQQETQYF
TRBV5-8	TRBJ1-2	TRBD1	.	TGTGCCAGCGGACTACAGGGGAACCCCTATGGCTACACCTTC	CASGLQGNPYGYTF
TRBV20-1	TRBJ1-1	TRBD1	.	TGCAGTGCTCTCGGACAGGCAGGAGCTTTCTTT	CSALGQAGAFF
TRBV11-3	TRBJ2-3	.	.	TGTGCCAGCAGCCCGAGGGGGGGCCTCCCTCCAGATACGCAGTATTTT	CASSPRGGLPPDTQYF
TRBV15	TRBJ1-4	.	.	TGTGCCACCAGCAGAGTTGTAAGAAGTGAAAAACTGTTTTTT	CATSRVVRSEKLFF
TRBV3-1/TRBV3-2	TRBJ1-3	.	few	TGTGCCAGCAGCCAGGATTCCGACAGCTCTGGAAACACCATATATTTT	CASSQDSDSSGNTIYF
TRBV7-9	TRBJ1-1	TRBD1	.	TGTGCCAGCAGGGCTGGACAGGGGTTCACTGAAGCTTTCTTT	CASRAGQGFTEAFF
TRBV30	TRBJ1-5	.	.	TGTGCCTGGAGTCTTGAGGCCGGGCGGCCCCAGCATTTT	CAWSLEAGRPQHF
TRBV7-9	TRBJ2-7	.	medium-sized	TGTGCCAGCAGCGAGGGACTTCAAAAGAGCTCCTACGAGCAGTACTTC	CASSEGLQKSSYEQYF
TRBV12-3/TRBV12-4	TRBJ1-1	.	.	TGTGCCAGCAGTTTATTCGGGAACACTGAAGCTTTCTTT	CASSLFGNTEAFF
TRBV4-2	TRBJ1-4	.	.	TGTGCCAGCAGCCGGTTAAGGGAACGGCCAACTAATGAAAAACTGTTTTTT	CASSRLRERPTNEKLFF
TRBV5-8	TRBJ2-3	.	.	TGTGCCAGCAGCCCCACAGGGACAGATACGCAGTATTTT	CASSPTGTDTQYF
TRBV6-4	TRBJ2-5	.	.	TGTGCCAGCAGTGTCAAGGTCGAGCTTCCCGAAAGGACTGGCCGAGAGACCCAGTACTTC	CASSVKVELPERTGRETQYF
TRBV30	TRBJ2-7	.	.	TGTGCCTGGAGTCCAGGGTGGCACGAGCAGTACTTC	CAWSPGWHEQYF
TRBV7-8	TRBJ2-7	TRBD2	.	TGTGCCAGCAGTCCCGGGACTAGCGCCGACTACGAGCAGTACTTC	CASSPGTSADYEQYF
TRBV7-2	TRBJ1-2	TRBD1	.	TGTGCCAGCAGCTCAGGGACAGGGGTCTATGGCTACACCTTC	CASSSGTGVYGYTF
TRBV18	TRBJ1-6	TRBD1	.	TGTGCCAGCTCACCCCGACAGGGAGATAATTCACCCCTCCACTTT	CASSPRQGDNSPLHF
TRBV3-1/TRBV3-2	TRBJ2-7	TRBD1	.	TGTGCCAGCAGCCCCCGGACAGGTGACGAGCAGTACTTC	CASSPRTGDEQYF
TRBV27	TRBJ1-5	.	.	TGTGCCAGCAGTTTCTCACAGGGTAATCAGCCCCAGCATTTT	CASSFSQGNQPQHF
TRBV3-1/TRBV3-2	TRBJ1-4	TRBD1	.	TGTGCCAGCAGCCAAGAATTCCCACGACAGGGGCTTAATGAAAAACTGTTTTTT	CASSQEFPRQGLNEKLFF
TRBV7-3	TRBJ2-1	.	.	TGTGCCAGCAGCTTAACAGCTGAGGGTGAGCAGTTCTTC	CASSLTAEGEQFF
TRBV7-3	TRBJ1-5	.	.	TGTGCCAGCAGCTTAACTGTGGTTCAGCCCCAGCATTTT	CASSLTVVQPQHF
TRBV12-3/TRBV12-4	TRBJ2-5	.	.	TGTGCCAGCAGTTTGCGAGAGACCCAGTACTTC	CASSLRETQYF
TRBV5-6	TRBJ2-7	.	.	TGTGCCAGCAGCTTGCCAGGGATAGCCTACGAGCAGTACTTC	CASSLPGIAYEQYF
TRBV29-1	TRBJ2-5	TRBD2	.	TGCAGCGTCGGACTAGCGGGGGGGCCAGAGACCCAGTACTTC	CSVGLAGGPETQYF
TRBV6-5	TRBJ1-2	.	.	TGTGCCAGCAGTCTACAGGAAAACTATGGCTACACCTTC	CASSLQENYGYTF
TRBV30	TRBJ1-2	TRBD1	.	TGTGCCTGGACCCTAGACAGGGACAACTATGGCTACACCTTC	CAWTLDRDNYGYTF
TRBV10-3	TRBJ2-3	.	.	TGTGCCATCACCGTTTCGGGGGGCAACACAGATACGCAGTATTTT	CAITVSGGNTDTQYF
TRBV5-1	TRBJ2-6	.	.	TGCGCCAGCAGGGACCCAGGGGCCAACGTCCTGACTTTC	CASRDPGANVLTF
TRBV18	TRBJ1-2	.	.	TGTGCCAGCTCACAGGTGGAGGAGCGAGCTAACTATGGCTACACCTTC	CASSQVEERANYGYTF
TRBV30	TRBJ2-1	TRBD2	.	TGTGCCTGGAGTGTACTAGCGGGGGTCAATGAGCAGTTCTTC	CAWSVLAGVNEQFF
TRBV18	TRBJ1-5	TRBD1	.	TGTGCCAGCTCACCACTAGACAGGGGAGTCAATCAGCCCCAGCATTTT	CASSPLDRGVNQPQHF
TRBV5-5	TRBJ1-2	.	.	TGTGCCAGCAGCTTGAAGGGGGGCGATGGCTACACCTTC	CASSLKGGDGYTF